The rows below give T cell receptor beta chains drawn from one sample of a study of T cell responses to AZD1222 COVID-19 vaccine. The data were produced by immunoSEQ multiplex PCR, yet TCRdb's version contains in-frame clones alone and is incomplete. The sample has about 120,000 clones, 75% to 90% seen once; the top ten hold approximately 6.5%. Material: peripheral blood, obtained 28 days after the second AZD1222 dose. The receptor set was obtained from an adult who received the AZD1222 COVID-19 vaccine. Both conserved end residues are part of each CDR3. A D gene is named only where the DNA matches it firmly.

TRBV7-9,.,TRBJ1-2,CASSFTNRHGYTF,TGTGCCAGCAGCTTTACTAATAGGCATGGCTACACCTTC
TRBV10-3,TRBD1,TRBJ2-1,CAISDRTGLHEQFF,TGTGCCATCAGTGATCGGACAGGGTTGCATGAGCAGTTCTTC
TRBV4-1,TRBD1,TRBJ1-4,CASSQGQRGEKLFF,TGCGCCAGCAGCCAGGGACAGCGAGGTGAAAAACTGTTTTTT
TRBV7-2,TRBD1,TRBJ2-7,CASSSDRGLREQYF,TGTGCCAGCAGCTCGGACAGGGGGCTCAGAGAGCAGTACTTC
TRBV7-2,.,TRBJ1-1,CASSLGPRGDTEAFF,TGTGCCAGCAGCTTAGGCCCCCGAGGGGACACTGAAGCTTTCTTT
TRBV13,TRBD2,TRBJ2-3,CASSPPPELAGVTSTDTQYF,TGTGCCAGCAGCCCACCCCCCGAGCTAGCGGGGGTTACTAGCACAGATACGCAGTATTTT
TRBV19,TRBD1,TRBJ1-2,CASRTPGDSRGVSYTF,TGTGCCAGTAGGACCCCCGGGGACAGTCGCGGTGTAAGCTACACCTTC
TRBV7-3,.,TRBJ2-1,CASSLEGGIRYEQFF,TGTGCCAGCAGCTTAGAGGGGGGGATTAGGTATGAGCAGTTCTTC
TRBV7-2,.,TRBJ2-1,CASSLRATAGSYNEQFF,TGTGCCAGCAGCTTACGCGCGACGGCCGGCTCCTACAATGAGCAGTTCTTC
TRBV11-3,TRBD1,TRBJ1-6,CASSLDQGAGSPLHF,TGTGCCAGCAGCTTAGACCAGGGGGCGGGTTCACCCCTCCACTTT
TRBV2,TRBD2,TRBJ2-5,CASSAASGSRETQYF,TGTGCCAGCAGTGCCGCTAGCGGGAGTCGAGAGACCCAGTACTTC
TRBV6-5,TRBD1,TRBJ2-1,CASSPGTANNEQFF,TGTGCCAGCAGCCCCGGGACAGCGAACAATGAGCAGTTCTTC
TRBV18,.,TRBJ2-7,CASSPPETRGGEQYF,TGTGCCAGCTCACCACCGGAGACACGGGGAGGCGAGCAGTACTTC
TRBV6-5,.,TRBJ2-5,CASRATETQYF,TGTGCCAGCAGGGCTACGGAGACCCAGTACTTC
TRBV5-6,.,TRBJ2-3,CASRSSRGADTQYF,TGTGCCAGCAGATCGTCCAGGGGAGCAGATACGCAGTATTTT
TRBV7-2,TRBD1,TRBJ1-5,CASSTRTGNNQPQHF,TGTGCCAGCAGCACACGGACAGGGAACAATCAGCCCCAGCATTTT